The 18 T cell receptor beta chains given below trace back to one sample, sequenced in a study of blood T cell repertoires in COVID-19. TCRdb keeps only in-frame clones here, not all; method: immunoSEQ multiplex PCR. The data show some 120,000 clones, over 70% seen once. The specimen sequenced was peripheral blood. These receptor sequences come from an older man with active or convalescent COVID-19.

This CDR3 reads CASSPTTSENTGELFF. In nucleotides, the CDR3 is TGTGCCAGCAGCCCGACGACTAGCGAGAACACCGGGGAGCTGTTTTTT. This sequence joins TRBV9 and TRBJ2-2; 8 bases map to TRBD2. The CDR3 totals 16 residues. Germline CDR1 SGDLS, CDR2 YYNGEE. Unmatched junction bases numbered 6, after V lost 4 bases and J lost 1 base.

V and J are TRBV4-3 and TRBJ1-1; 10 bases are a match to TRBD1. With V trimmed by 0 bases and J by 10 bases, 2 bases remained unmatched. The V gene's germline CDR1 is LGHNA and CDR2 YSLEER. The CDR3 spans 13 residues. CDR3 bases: TGCGCCAGCAGCCAAGAGACAGGGGGCCCAGCTTTCTTT. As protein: CASSQETGGPAFF.

The CDR3 DNA sequence: TGTGCCAGCAGTGGGGAGGAGCGGGGGTTAAATGAGCAGTTCTTC. Residues: CASSGEERGLNEQFF. The chain couples TRBV2 to TRBJ2-1; 8 positions agree with TRBD2. Germline-derived CDR1 and CDR2 are SNHLY and FYNNEI. The CDR3 loop spans 15 amino acids. V shed 4 bases and J 7 bases; nucleotides not matched to a gene: 9. Full variable domain (rest looked up from reference TRBV2 and TRBJ2-1): EPEVTQTPSHQVTQMGQEVILRCVPISNHLYFYWYRQILGQKVEFLVSFYNNEISEKSEIFDDQFSVERPDGSNFTLKIRSTKLEDSAMYFCASSGEERGLNEQFFGPGTRLTVL.

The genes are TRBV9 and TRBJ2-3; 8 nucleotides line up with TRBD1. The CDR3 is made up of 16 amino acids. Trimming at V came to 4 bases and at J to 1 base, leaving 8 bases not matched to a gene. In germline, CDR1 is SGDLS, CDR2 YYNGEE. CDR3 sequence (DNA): TGTGCCAGCAGCCCCCGACAGGGGAGAGGCACAGATACGCAGTATTTT. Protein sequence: CASSPRQGRGTDTQYF. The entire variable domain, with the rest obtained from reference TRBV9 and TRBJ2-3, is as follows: DSGVTQTPKHLITATGQRVTLRCSPRSGDLSVYWYQQSLDQGLQFLIQYYNGEERAKGNILERFSAQQFPDLHSELNLSSLELGDSALYFCASSPRQGRGTDTQYFGPGTRLTVL.

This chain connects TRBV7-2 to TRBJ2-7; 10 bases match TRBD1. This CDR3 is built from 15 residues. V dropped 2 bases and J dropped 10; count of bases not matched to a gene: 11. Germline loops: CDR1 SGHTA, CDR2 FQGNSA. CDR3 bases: TGTGCCAGCAGCTTAAGCACCGGGACAGGGGCCAGTCAGTACTTC. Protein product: CASSLSTGTGASQYF.

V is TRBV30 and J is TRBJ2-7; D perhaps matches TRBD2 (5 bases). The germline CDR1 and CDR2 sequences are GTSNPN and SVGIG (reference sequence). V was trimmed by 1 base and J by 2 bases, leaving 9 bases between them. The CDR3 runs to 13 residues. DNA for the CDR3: TGTGCCTGGAGTGCGGGGTGGACCTACGAGCAGTACTTC. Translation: CAWSAGWTYEQYF.

As DNA, the CDR3 is TGTGCCAGCGGGGGGGTTGGGACCTACGAGCAGTACTTC. Translation gives CASGGVGTYEQYF. This chain connects TRBV2 to TRBJ2-7, with TRBD2 matching 7 bases. The CDR3 is 13 amino acids. Germline loops: CDR1 SNHLY, CDR2 FYNNEI. V dropped 8 bases and J dropped 2; count of bases not matched to a gene: 6.

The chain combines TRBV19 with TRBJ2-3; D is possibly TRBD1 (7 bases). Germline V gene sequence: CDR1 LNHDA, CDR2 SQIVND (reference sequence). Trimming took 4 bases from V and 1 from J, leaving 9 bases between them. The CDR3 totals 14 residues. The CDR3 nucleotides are TGTGCCAGTAGTAGCGGGACAGGCACAGATACGCAGTATTTT. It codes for CASSSGTGTDTQYF.

The CDR3 reads CASSSGTVTDTQYF. CDR3 DNA sequence: TGCGCCAGCAGCTCGGGGACAGTCACAGATACGCAGTATTTT. V and J are TRBV5-1 and TRBJ2-3; 7 bases are shared with TRBD1. The CDR3 extends over 14 amino acids. The junction had 3 bases not matched to a gene; V was cut back by 3 bases and J by 2 bases. Germline CDR1 reads SGHRS; CDR2 reads YFSETQ.

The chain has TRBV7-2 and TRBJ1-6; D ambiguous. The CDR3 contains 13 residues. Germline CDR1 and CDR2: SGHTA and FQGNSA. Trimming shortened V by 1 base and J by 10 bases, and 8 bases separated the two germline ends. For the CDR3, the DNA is TGTGCCAGCAGCTTAGAGAGGGAGTCACCCCTCCACTTT. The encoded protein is CASSLERESPLHF.

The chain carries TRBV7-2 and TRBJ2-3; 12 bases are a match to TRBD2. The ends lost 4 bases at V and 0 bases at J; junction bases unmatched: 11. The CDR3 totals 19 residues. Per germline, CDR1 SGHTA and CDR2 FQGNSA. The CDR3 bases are TGTGCCAGCAGCTCTCGGACTAGCGGGGTGACTACTAGCACAGATACGCAGTATTTT. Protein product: CASSSRTSGVTTSTDTQYF.

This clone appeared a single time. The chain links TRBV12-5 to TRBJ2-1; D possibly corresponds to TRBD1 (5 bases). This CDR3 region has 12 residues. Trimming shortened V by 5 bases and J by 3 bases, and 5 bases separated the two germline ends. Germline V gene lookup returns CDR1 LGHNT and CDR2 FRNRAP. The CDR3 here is CASGQGYNEQFF. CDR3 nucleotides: TGTGCTAGTGGTCAGGGCTACAATGAGCAGTTCTTC.

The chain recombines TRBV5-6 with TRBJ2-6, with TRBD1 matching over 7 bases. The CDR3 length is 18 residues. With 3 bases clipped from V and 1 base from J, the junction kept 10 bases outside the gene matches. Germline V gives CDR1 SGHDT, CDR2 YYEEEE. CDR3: CASSYIQRGQSGANVLTF. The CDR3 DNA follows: TGTGCCAGCAGCTATATCCAGAGGGGGCAGTCTGGGGCCAACGTCCTGACTTTC.

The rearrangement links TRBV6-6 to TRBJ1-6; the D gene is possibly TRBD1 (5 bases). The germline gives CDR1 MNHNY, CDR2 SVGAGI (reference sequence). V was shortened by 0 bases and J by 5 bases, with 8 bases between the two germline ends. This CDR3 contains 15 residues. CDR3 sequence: CASSYSTVDNSPLHF. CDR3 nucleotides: TGTGCCAGCAGTTACTCGACAGTTGATAATTCACCCCTCCACTTT.

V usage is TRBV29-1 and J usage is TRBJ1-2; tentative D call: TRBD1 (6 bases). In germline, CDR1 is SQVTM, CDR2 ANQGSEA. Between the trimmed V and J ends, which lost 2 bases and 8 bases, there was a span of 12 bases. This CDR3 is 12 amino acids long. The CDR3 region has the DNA TGCAGCGTTGAACAGACCCAGGGGGGCTACACCTTC. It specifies CSVEQTQGGYTF.

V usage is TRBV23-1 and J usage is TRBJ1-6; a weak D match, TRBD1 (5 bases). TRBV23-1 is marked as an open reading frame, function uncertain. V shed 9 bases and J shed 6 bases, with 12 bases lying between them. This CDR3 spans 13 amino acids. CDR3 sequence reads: CASPGLFNSPLHF. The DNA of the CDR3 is TGCGCCAGTCCGGGACTGTTTAATTCACCCCTCCACTTT.

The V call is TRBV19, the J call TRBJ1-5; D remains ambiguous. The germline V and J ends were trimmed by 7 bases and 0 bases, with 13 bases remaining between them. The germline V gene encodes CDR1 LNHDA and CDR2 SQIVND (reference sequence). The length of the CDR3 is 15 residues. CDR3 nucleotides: TGTGCCAGTACCTCCCTGGCCAATAGCAATCAGCCCCAGCATTTT. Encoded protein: CASTSLANSNQPQHF.

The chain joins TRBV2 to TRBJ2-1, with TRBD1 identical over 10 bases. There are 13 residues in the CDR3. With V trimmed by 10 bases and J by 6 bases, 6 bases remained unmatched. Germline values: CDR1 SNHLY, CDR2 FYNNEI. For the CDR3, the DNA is TGTGCCACCACGGGACAGGGGTTCAATGAGCAGTTCTTC. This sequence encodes CATTGQGFNEQFF.